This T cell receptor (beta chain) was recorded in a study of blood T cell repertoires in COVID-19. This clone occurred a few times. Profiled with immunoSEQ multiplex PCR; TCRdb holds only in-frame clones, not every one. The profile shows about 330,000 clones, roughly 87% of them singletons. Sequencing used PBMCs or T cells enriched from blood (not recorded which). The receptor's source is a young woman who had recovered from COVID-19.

The chain's CDR3 is CASSRPSGGGEQYF. CDR3 in DNA: TGTGCCAGCAGCCGACCTAGCGGTGGGGGGGAGCAGTACTTC. The rearrangement uses TRBV3-1 (or the pseudogene TRBV3-2) and TRBJ2-7; the match to TRBD2 covers 7 bases. The length of the CDR3 is 14 residues. Trimming took 4 bases from V and 7 from J; bases not matched to a gene: 10. Germline V lookup: CDR1 LGHDT, CDR2 YNNKEL (reference sequence).